Following are 26 T cell receptor beta chains from one sample sequenced in a study of cytomegalovirus exposure and HLA in healthy donors (dated by TCRdb to 2015 to 2018). Libraries came from the immunoSEQ multiplex PCR assay. This immuneACCESS table, as held by TCRdb, lists in-frame sequences with V and J called but not all clones. Of the missing ones, under half trace to an unresolved V gene in checked studies; the others have no known cause. For this sample the table gives 150,000 to 200,000 clones, of which about 83% were detected only once. The top ten clonotypes cover around 1.6% of the sample. The specimen sequenced was PBMCs. These receptors were obtained from a woman between 18 and 29 years old in good health and CMV-seronegative.

The V gene is TRBV6-6, the J gene TRBJ2-7; D is ambiguous. V lost 0 bases and J lost 7, with 16 bases in between. This CDR3 region has 15 residues. Germline-derived CDR1 and CDR2 are MNHNY and SVGAGI (reference sequence). CDR3 protein: CASSYSPRGMDEQYF. CDR3 coding DNA: TGTGCCAGCAGTTACTCGCCCCGAGGAATGGATGAGCAGTACTTC.

The V and J genes are TRBV2 and TRBJ2-1; D unclear. CDR1 is SNHLY and CDR2 is FYNNEI in the germline V gene. Trimming cost V 0 bases and J 9 bases, with 15 bases left between them. The CDR3 length is 15 residues. Written as DNA, the CDR3 is TGTGCCAGCAGTGAAGCCTTGTTGAGCTCTGCTGAGCAGTTCTTC. Translation gives CASSEALLSSAEQFF.

The V gene is TRBV6-1, the J gene TRBJ2-5, with TRBD1 matching over 9 bases. The CDR3 has 13 residues. The V gene's germline CDR1 is MNHNS and CDR2 SASEGT. The junction had 4 bases not matched to a gene; V was cut back by 7 bases and J by 4 bases. The CDR3 DNA reads TGTGCCAGCATTATGACAGGGGGAGAGACCCAGTACTTC. Translated, it gives CASIMTGGETQYF.

This chain links TRBV25-1 with TRBJ2-3; 8 bases map to TRBD2. V gave up 8 bases and J gave up 5 bases; unmatched junction bases: 12. CDR1 is MGHDK and CDR2 is SYGVNS in the germline V gene. This CDR3 has 15 residues. The CDR3 protein is CASGLGTSKRDTQYF. The CDR3 DNA reads TGTGCCAGCGGCTTAGGGACTAGTAAACGAGATACGCAGTATTTT.

This clone turned up a few times. The chain uses TRBV29-1 and TRBJ2-5; tentative D call: TRBD1 (6 bases). The V and J ends lost 4 bases and 5 bases respectively, with 17 bases between them. The CDR3 is made up of 14 amino acids. CDR1 SQVTM and CDR2 ANQGSEA come from the germline V gene. CDR3 amino acids: CSVANRESLETQYF. The CDR3 bases are TGCAGCGTTGCGAACAGGGAGTCACTGGAGACCCAGTACTTC.

The chain recombines TRBV5-1 with TRBJ1-5; unclear D gene. This CDR3 spans 13 amino acids. Germline loops: CDR1 SGHRS, CDR2 YFSETQ. Trimming cost V 3 bases and J 3 bases, with 7 bases left between them. CDR3 coding DNA: TGCGCCAGCAGCTACGGTTCCAATCAGCCCCAGCATTTT. Translation gives CASSYGSNQPQHF.

This sequence joins TRBV6-5 and TRBJ2-1, with TRBD1 identical over 8 bases. V trimming: 6 bases; J trimming: 5 bases; junction bases outside the gene matches: 6. CDR1 MNHEY and CDR2 SVGAGI come from the germline V gene. This CDR3 is built from 14 residues. This CDR3 reads CASSRQGFHNEQFF. CDR3 sequence (DNA): TGTGCCAGCAGCCGACAGGGGTTTCACAATGAGCAGTTCTTC.

The chain combines TRBV7-2 with TRBJ2-7; the D gene is possibly TRBD2 (6 bases). The CDR3 is 15 residues long. Per germline, CDR1 SGHTA and CDR2 FQGNSA. Trimming shortened V by 4 bases and J by 1 base, and 14 bases separated the two germline ends. In DNA form, the CDR3 reads TGTGCCAGCAGCTGGAGGGGAAGTGGGTCCTACGAGCAGTACTTC. It codes for CASSWRGSGSYEQYF.

The chain carries TRBV4-1 and TRBJ2-1, with TRBD1 as a possible D gene (6 bases). From germline, CDR1 is MGHRA and CDR2 YSYEKL. The CDR3 is made up of 15 amino acids. Trimming stripped 1 base from V and 4 bases from J, with 11 bases between. CDR3 DNA sequence: TGCGCCAGCAGCCAAGGGACAGTAGCTTACAATGAGCAGTTCTTC. Its translation: CASSQGTVAYNEQFF.

CDR3 sequence (DNA): TGCAGCGTCGAAAGCAGGGGGCGTAGCACAGATACGCAGTATTTT. It specifies CSVESRGRSTDTQYF. The chain recombines TRBV29-1 with TRBJ2-3; TRBD1 aligns across 8 bases. CDR3 size: 15 residues. Germline CDR1 reads SQVTM; CDR2 reads ANQGSEA. With V trimmed by 6 bases and J by 0 bases, 8 bases remained unmatched.

This clone was counted between two and nine times. The chain links TRBV7-2 to TRBJ1-3; D remains unclear. CDR3 size: 14 residues. Trimming took off 4 bases at V and 4 bases at J, with 11 bases between the two ends. Per germline, CDR1 SGHTA and CDR2 FQGNSA. The CDR3 sequence is CASSYGLRGNTIYF. CDR3 nucleotides: TGTGCCAGCAGCTATGGGCTTCGAGGAAACACCATATATTTT.

The sample holds one count of this clone. The CDR3 region has the DNA TGTGCCTGGATCCTACAGGGGGGTCAGATCTCTGGAAACACCATATATTTT. This gives the protein CAWILQGGQISGNTIYF. V gene TRBV30 combines with J gene TRBJ1-3; 8 bases agree with TRBD1. The CDR3 extends over 17 amino acids. V lost 4 bases to trimming and J lost 0 bases; unmatched junction nucleotides: 11. The V gene's germline CDR1 is GTSNPN and CDR2 SVGIG (reference sequence).

V and J are TRBV6-1 and TRBJ1-1, with D unresolved. CDR1 and CDR2 from the germline V gene are MNHNS and SASEGT. Trimming removed 0 bases from V and 1 base from J, with 12 bases in between. This CDR3 has 16 amino acids. For the CDR3, the DNA is TGTGCCAGCAGTGAAGCGCTTTGGGAGCCGAACACTGAAGCTTTCTTT. The encoded protein is CASSEALWEPNTEAFF.

The chain links TRBV7-9 to TRBJ2-7; no firm D call. The V gene's germline CDR1 is SEHNR and CDR2 FQNEAQ (reference sequence). V was shortened by 5 bases and J by 1 base, with 12 bases between the two germline ends. This CDR3 is 14 amino acids long. The CDR3 DNA reads TGTGCCAGCAGCCCCCGGTCCCCGTCCTACGAGCAGTACTTC. This sequence encodes CASSPRSPSYEQYF.

J is TRBJ1-1 and V is TRBV7-8, with TRBD1 as a possible D gene (5 bases). The CDR3 covers 16 residues. The V and J ends lost 7 bases and 1 base respectively, with 19 bases between them. The germline CDR1 and CDR2 sequences are SGHVS and FQNEAQ. The CDR3 nucleotides are TGTGCCAGCACTCTGATACCGTACGGGGGGAACACTGAAGCTTTCTTT. This gives the protein CASTLIPYGGNTEAFF.

The chain couples TRBV7-9 to TRBJ2-7; D gene uncertain. Trimming stripped 1 base from V and 3 bases from J, with 10 bases between. Germline assignment: CDR1 SEHNR and CDR2 FQNEAQ (reference sequence). There are 14 residues in the CDR3. The CDR3 DNA sequence: TGTGCCAGCAGCTTAGGTGGGCAGTACTACGAGCAGTACTTC. As protein: CASSLGGQYYEQYF.

The CDR3 protein is CASSLAGTSGGAYGTDTQYF. As DNA, the CDR3 is TGCGCCAGCAGCTTGGCTGGGACTAGCGGGGGGGCCTATGGCACAGATACGCAGTATTTT. The genes are TRBV5-1 and TRBJ2-3, with 16 bases lining up with TRBD2. In germline, CDR1 is SGHRS, CDR2 YFSETQ. Trimming took 0 bases from V and 1 from J; bases not matched to a gene: 8. The CDR3 sequence is 20 residues long.

A few counts support this clone. V and J are TRBV30 and TRBJ1-1; D possibly corresponds to TRBD1 (6 bases). The CDR3 consists of 12 residues. CDR1 is GTSNPN, CDR2 SVGIG, per germline (reference sequence). V was cut by 2 bases and J by 8 bases, with 12 bases left in between. In DNA, the CDR3 is TGTGCCTGGAGTAGGGGGAGAGGAGAAGCTTTCTTT. It codes for CAWSRGRGEAFF.

The chain joins TRBV6-1 to TRBJ2-3; 8 bases align to TRBD1. Trimming cost V 4 bases and J 2 bases; bases outside gene matches: 8. The germline gives CDR1 MNHNS, CDR2 SASEGT. This CDR3 is 16 amino acids long. DNA of the CDR3: TGTGCCAGCAGTGGGGACAGGTTTTCGGTCACAGATACGCAGTATTTT. This translates into CASSGDRFSVTDTQYF.

CDR3 DNA: TGTGCCAGTAGCGACAGGTGGACCTCCTACGAGCAGTACTTC. Its translation: CASSDRWTSYEQYF. The chain carries TRBV19 and TRBJ2-7; TRBD1 is a possible D gene (6 bases). CDR3 length: 14 amino acids. Germline V lookup: CDR1 LNHDA, CDR2 SQIVND (reference sequence). The V end was cut by 6 bases, the J end by 0 bases, with 12 bases between.

The DNA of the CDR3 is TGTGCTAGTGGAGAGGGCCTAGAGACCCAGTACTTC. Protein: CASGEGLETQYF. The chain is built from TRBV12-5 and TRBJ2-5; possible D gene TRBD2, 5 bases. CDR3 length: 12 residues. Trimming shortened V by 6 bases and J by 4 bases, and 9 bases separated the two germline ends. CDR1 is LGHNT and CDR2 is FRNRAP in the germline V gene.

V is TRBV29-1 and J is TRBJ1-5; TRBD1 aligns across 10 bases. The CDR3 spans 16 residues. Germline V gene lookup returns CDR1 SQVTM and CDR2 ANQGSEA. V was pared by 4 bases and J by 0 bases, with 6 bases of the junction left unmatched. The CDR3: CSVGGTGVYSNQPQHF. The CDR3, as DNA: TGCAGCGTTGGTGGGACAGGGGTTTATAGCAATCAGCCCCAGCATTTT.

Turning to this clone: Other DNA sequences in this specimen translate into the identical CDR3. CDR3 sequence reads: CASSLGGNYGYTF. In DNA, the CDR3 is TGTGCCAGCAGCCTCGGCGGAAACTATGGCTACACCTTC. This sequence joins TRBV5-6 and TRBJ1-2; D is undetermined. The CDR3 is 13 residues long. Between the trimmed V and J ends, which lost 4 bases and 2 bases, there was a span of 9 bases. CDR1 and CDR2 (germline): SGHDT, YYEEEE. Full variable domain (remainder filled in from reference TRBV5-6 and TRBJ1-2): DAGVTQSPTHLIKTRGQQVTLRCSPKSGHDTVSWYQQALGQGPQFIFQYYEEEERQRGNFPDRFSGHQFPNYSSELNVNALLLGDSALYLCASSLGGNYGYTFGSGTRLTVV.

This chain links TRBV7-3 with TRBJ1-1; TRBD1 agrees at 9 bases. Germline CDR1 SGHTA, CDR2 FQGTGA. This CDR3 is 15 amino acids long. After removal of 5 bases from V and 6 bases from J, the junction contained 10 bases not matched to a gene. The CDR3 bases are TGTGCCAGCAGCCCACCCGGGACAGGGTCTTCTGAAGCTTTCTTT. Protein product: CASSPPGTGSSEAFF.

The V gene is TRBV18, the J gene TRBJ2-7; D is perhaps TRBD1 (5 bases). Trimming took 3 bases from V and 2 from J, leaving 8 bases between them. This CDR3 region has 13 residues. Germline CDR1 and CDR2: KGHSH and LQKENI. The CDR3 DNA is TGTGCCAGCTCACCGACAGCCACCTACGAGCAGTACTTC. Protein product: CASSPTATYEQYF.

The table lists this clone with a few counts. The rearrangement links TRBV30 to TRBJ1-1, with D tentatively TRBD1 (6 bases). Germline values: CDR1 GTSNPN, CDR2 SVGIG (reference sequence). The CDR3 spans 14 residues. V lost 4 bases and J lost 0, with 12 bases in between. CDR3 DNA sequence: TGTGCCTGGACCCCGACAGGAGTGAACACTGAAGCTTTCTTT. Amino acids: CAWTPTGVNTEAFF.